Listed here are 9 T cell receptor beta chains from one sample, sequenced in a study of blood T cell repertoires in COVID-19. Data came from immunoSEQ multiplex PCR; TCRdb stores just in-frame clones and leaves some out. The sample shows about 260,000 clones, 75% to 90% of them seen only once. Specimen: PBMCs or T cells enriched from blood (not recorded which). These receptors all stem from a woman between 18 and 30 years old who had recovered from COVID-19.

The J gene is TRBJ2-6, the V gene TRBV4-2; 11 nucleotides agree with TRBD1. Germline V gene sequence: CDR1 LGHNA, CDR2 YNFKEQ. V shed 3 bases and J 2 bases; nucleotides not matched to a gene: 6. There are 18 residues in the CDR3. Here the CDR3 reads CASSQPGQGVTGANVLTF. The DNA of the CDR3 is TGTGCCAGCAGCCAGCCGGGACAGGGGGTTACTGGGGCCAACGTCCTGACTTTC.

V is TRBV7-9 and J is TRBJ2-1; TRBD2 is a possible D gene (6 bases). The germline V gene encodes CDR1 SEHNR and CDR2 FQNEAQ (reference sequence). This CDR3 has 11 residues. V dropped 11 bases and J dropped 6 bases, with 11 bases sitting between them. For the CDR3, the DNA is TGTGCCGCCGGACTAAGCAATGAGCAGTTCTTC. As protein: CAAGLSNEQFF. Full variable domain (rest looked up from reference TRBV7-9 and TRBJ2-1): DTGVSQNPRHKITKRGQNVTFRCDPISEHNRLYWYRQTLGQGPEFLTYFQNEAQLEKSRLLSDRFSAERPKGSFSTLEIQRTEQGDSAMYLCAAGLSNEQFFGPGTRLTVL.

This clone has a handful of counts. This sequence joins TRBV5-1 and TRBJ2-7; D is perhaps TRBD1 (5 bases). Germline values: CDR1 SGHRS, CDR2 YFSETQ. Trimming left V 4 bases short and J 6 bases short, with 23 bases between. There are 16 residues in the CDR3. In DNA, the CDR3 is TGCGCCAGCAGCCCCTCAGGGCTCAAGGCGTATCCCGAGCAGTACTTC. This sequence encodes CASSPSGLKAYPEQYF.

This chain's CDR3 is CASSLSLAGGYEQYF. The CDR3 region has the DNA TGTGCCAGCAGTTTATCTCTAGCGGGGGGCTACGAGCAGTACTTC. This chain connects TRBV27 to TRBJ2-7, with 11 bases identical to TRBD2. The CDR3 has 15 residues. Trimming removed 0 bases from V and 3 bases from J; junction bases left unmatched: 1. CDR1 and CDR2 from the germline V gene are MNHEY and SMNVEV (reference sequence).

The genes are TRBV5-4 and TRBJ2-7, with unresolved D. This CDR3 region has 11 residues. The ends were cut back, 2 bases at V and 3 bases at J, with 3 bases in the middle. The germline V gene encodes CDR1 SGHNT and CDR2 YYREEE (reference sequence). CDR3 loop: CASSFHYEQYF. The CDR3 coding sequence is TGTGCCAGCAGCTTTCACTACGAGCAGTACTTC.

This chain connects TRBV9 to TRBJ2-5; D is ambiguous. V was trimmed by 0 bases and J by 2 bases, leaving 8 bases between them. The CDR3 runs 14 residues. Germline CDR1 SGDLS, CDR2 YYNGEE. The CDR3 protein is CASSVEPGQETQYF. CDR3 coding DNA: TGTGCCAGCAGCGTAGAGCCAGGACAAGAGACCCAGTACTTC.

The V call is TRBV2, the J call TRBJ1-2; TRBD1 agrees at 7 bases. Trimming at V came to 3 bases and at J to 5 bases, leaving 6 bases not matched to a gene. Germline assignment: CDR1 SNHLY and CDR2 FYNNEI. This CDR3 is built from 14 residues. The CDR3, as DNA: TGTGCCAGCAGTGAGGGACAGACGCGGTATGGCTACACCTTC. This codes for CASSEGQTRYGYTF.

The chain joins TRBV10-1 to TRBJ2-1; a weak D match, TRBD2 (7 bases). CDR1 is WNHNN and CDR2 is SYGVQD in the germline V gene (reference sequence). V gave up 0 bases and J gave up 4 bases, with 13 bases separating them. This CDR3 spans 16 amino acids. The CDR3 DNA reads TGCGCCAGCAGTGAGTCGGCGGGGGCGCTTTACAATGAGCAGTTCTTC. Translating it yields CASSESAGALYNEQFF.

This clone was counted only a few times. This chain joins TRBV10-3 and TRBJ1-3; D may be TRBD1 (6 bases). The CDR3 covers 13 residues. CDR1 and CDR2 from the germline V gene are ENHRY and SYGVKD. V was cut by 6 bases and J by 6 bases, with 12 bases left in between. The CDR3 here is CAIRDSSQNTIYF. In DNA, the CDR3 is TGTGCCATCAGGGACAGCAGTCAAAACACCATATATTTT.